This T cell receptor beta chain was documented in a study of Graves' ophthalmopathy and Graves' hyperthyroidism (dated 2018 in TCRdb). Looking at the study overall: Peripheral blood was collected at initial diagnosis, before any treatment. The independent validation cohort included 18 to 20 hyperthyroidism patients plus 17 patients who later progressed from hyperthyroidism to ophthalmopathy. To explore V-J signatures that separate ophthalmopathy from hyperthyroidism, a discovery set of more than 95 patients was enrolled, consisting of 40 to 45 with ophthalmopathy and around 60 with stable hyperthyroidism. In total, some 130 blood samples were TCR-sequenced: under 45 ophthalmopathy, 80 or so hyperthyroidism and roughly 17 hyperthyroidism-to-ophthalmopathy patients. In five to seven hyperthyroidism patients, T-cell repertoires of thyroid tissue and blood were compared. TCR beta repertoire signatures were used to distinguish Graves' ophthalmopathy from Graves' hyperthyroidism and to predict progression to ophthalmopathy. Following sampling, methimazole starting at 30 mg daily was administered to hyperthyroidism patients, and high-dose intravenous methylprednisolone was administered to ophthalmopathy patients. General findings and caveats noted by the study authors: Sample size was not predetermined statistically, and investigators were not blinded to group allocation. The 13-signature model separated ophthalmopathy from stable hyperthyroidism with roughly 88% sensitivity and roughly 84% specificity in cross-validation, and 80%/75% in the test set. In validation, the model predicted ophthalmopathy progression with about 70% sensitivity and 72% to 80% specificity; about a dozen predicted patients were CT-confirmed with GO in a median of 6.5 months. Most expanded thyroid clonotypes with frequency above 0.001 were also detected in blood, suggesting blood repertoires may reflect the thyroid immune response.

Patients with ophthalmopathy had moderately to severely active disease, with a Clinical Activity Score of 3 or more, a NOSPECS grade of 4 or more, and a disease duration of less than 3 months. Patients with other autoimmune diseases, uncontrolled infections, pregnancy or lactation were excluded. Diagnosis was based on clinical symptoms, serum thyroxine, TRAb, thyroid ultrasound and orbital computed tomography. PBMCs were isolated from around 10 ml of fresh peripheral blood by Ficoll-Paque density gradient centrifugation. Total RNA was extracted using Trizol reagent, and RNA quality was checked on an Agilent 2100 Bioanalyzer. TCR beta CDR3 regions were amplified from RNA transcripts for repertoire sequencing. The first round was an RT-PCR using HTBI primers with the Qiagen OneStep RT-PCR kit, and this first round was followed by a second-round multiplex PCR, then size selection and purification. Libraries were sequenced paired-end with 100 bp reads on an Illumina HiSeq2000. The study's own analysis went as follows. SOAPnuke was used to process the reads, removing any read that contained adapters or uncalled bases, had a mean Phred below 15, or lacked an exact match to the constant primer or identifier. COPE v1.2.5 was used to merge high-quality paired reads. Each unique nucleotide sequence was defined as a clonotype, and clonotypes were aligned to IMGT TRB V, D and J references with MiTCR v1.1. Analysis was restricted to V-J combinations with a frequency above 0.0001, which covered about 99% of repertoires. A TCR clonal expansion and chaos score per V-J combination was defined as the ratio of F50 clonal expansion to chaos observed in the TCRdist matrix. Features were reduced by Welch's t-statistics and random forest to approximately 12 V-J combinations, which fed a naive Bayes classifier. The Morisita-Horn index was used to measure how similar the thyroid and blood repertoires were. Through fastp at Q25 and MiXCR, TCRdb rebuilt clones from the public reads, retaining in-frame beta chains. Duplicate CDR3 protein sequences are folded into a single record with the most common DNA and genes. None of the V and J calls come from the authors' own analysis; TCRdb made them. The table for this sample lists almost 750,000 distinct CDR3 sequences; roughly 40% of them were counted only once. 44% of the sample goes to the ten largest clones.

Turning to this clonotype: What this receptor recognizes is not known. No much larger clonotype is one base removed from it; base qualities were not supplied.

This TCR was recovered from an adult man with Graves' ophthalmopathy. Sequenced: peripheral blood.

The CDR3 in this case is CASQPGQGNEQYF. The nucleotides read TGTGCCAGTCAACCGGGACAGGGGAACGAGCAGTACTTC. The chain employs TRBV2 and TRBJ2-7; TRBD1 agrees with 10 junctional bases. The CDR3 spans 13 residues, from the cysteine through the phenylalanine. The retained sequence is limited to the CDR3, 39 bases, with the frame set at the first base. V is cut back by 9 bases and J by 5 bases, with 7 bases in the junction unmatched. CDR1 and CDR2 (SNHLY, FYNNEI) derive from the germline V gene.